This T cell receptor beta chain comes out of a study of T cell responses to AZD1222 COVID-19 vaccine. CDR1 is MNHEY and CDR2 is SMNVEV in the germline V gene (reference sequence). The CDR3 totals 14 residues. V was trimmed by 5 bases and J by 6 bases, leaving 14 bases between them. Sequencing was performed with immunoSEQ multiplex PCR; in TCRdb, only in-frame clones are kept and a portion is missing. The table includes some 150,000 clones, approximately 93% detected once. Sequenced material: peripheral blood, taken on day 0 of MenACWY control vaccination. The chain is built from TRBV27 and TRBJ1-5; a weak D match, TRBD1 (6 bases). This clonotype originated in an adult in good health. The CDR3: CASSGMGASQPQHF. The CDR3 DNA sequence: TGTGCCAGCAGTGGAATGGGGGCAAGTCAGCCCCAGCATTTT.